This T cell receptor (beta chain) was found in a study of T cells in Graves' hyperthyroidism and ophthalmopathy (dated 2019 in TCRdb). Regarding the research as a whole: Peripheral blood samples were taken at the time of initial diagnosis, prior to any treatment. A discovery cohort of roughly 100 patients, about 40 with Graves' ophthalmopathy and about 58 with stable Graves' hyperthyroidism, was used to find distinguishing TCR V-J signatures. After blood sampling, hyperthyroidism patients were treated with methimazole at a starting dose of 30 mg daily, and ophthalmopathy patients were treated with high-dose intravenous methylprednisolone. The study also compared thyroid tissue and blood T-cell repertoires from over 5 Graves' hyperthyroidism patients. For training and testing, the 80 to 100 patients in the discovery cohort were randomly divided in a 7:3 ratio. Prospective prediction of ophthalmopathy was tested in an independent validation cohort consisting of roughly 19 hyperthyroidism patients and some 15 patients who later progressed to ophthalmopathy. According to the paper, TCR Vbeta CDR3 sequencing was carried out on about 140 peripheral blood samples, which came from some 41 ophthalmopathy, under 85 hyperthyroidism and roughly 17 progressor patients.

The TCR beta CDR3 regions were amplified from RNA transcripts. A first-round RT-PCR of the TCR CDR3 used the HTBI primer set with the Qiagen OneStep RT-PCR kit. Libraries were constructed in a second round of multiplex PCR, after which size selection and purification were carried out. The libraries were sequenced on an Illumina HiSeq2000 using paired-end 100 bp reads. In the source study's methods: Raw data were processed with SOAPnuke, discarding reads with adapters, uncalled bases, mean Phred below 15, or no exact constant-primer or identifier match. High-quality paired reads were merged using COPE v1.2.5, and each unique nucleotide sequence was defined as a clonotype. MiTCR v1.1 was used to align clonotypes to the IMGT TRBV, TRBD and TRBJ reference segments. The analysis was restricted to V-J combinations with a frequency above 0.0001, which together covered roughly 99% of the repertoires. The TCS score was defined as F50 (clonal expansion) divided by E x V (chaos), with BLOSUM62-based TCRdist calculated between CDR3 peptides within each V-J. Welch's t-statistics and random forest reduced several hundred V-J features to 10 to 15, which were used in a naive Bayes classifier (R e1071). TCRdb applied fastp at Q25 and MiXCR to the public reads, then kept only in-frame beta chains. When rows share a CDR3 protein, they turn into one entry using the most common DNA and genes. The authors' filters were not applied to this entry. Within this sample are about 690,000 distinct CDR3 sequences, with 15% to 20% of them counted one time only. 15% to 17% of the sample is taken by the ten largest.

Many counts were recorded for this clonotype. No antigen is known for it. There are no base qualities to consult, and no much larger clone falls within one base. Stable Graves' hyperthyroidism was defined as the absence of progression to ophthalmopathy over 18 months of follow-up. Hyperthyroidism patients were aged 18 to 65 years and newly diagnosed, with disease duration of less than 2 months. Exclusion was applied to patients with uncontrolled infections, other autoimmune diseases, pregnancy or lactation. Diagnoses were based on clinical symptoms, serum thyroxine and TRAb, thyroid ultrasound and orbital computed tomography. PBMCs were separated from 8 to 10 ml of fresh peripheral blood using Ficoll-Paque density gradient centrifugation. Total RNA was extracted using Trizol reagent, and RNA quality was assessed on an Agilent 2100 Bioanalyzer. What the work shows at the level of the full study, not this receptor alone: Most expanded thyroid clonotypes (frequency above 0.001) were also detected in blood, a finding suggesting that blood repertoires may reflect thyroid immune responses. No statistical method was used to set the sample size in advance, and investigators knew the group allocation. In cross-validation, a model built on a 13 V-J signature told ophthalmopathy apart from stable hyperthyroidism with about 90% sensitivity and approximately 81% specificity, and in testing the same model reached 80%/75%. During validation, the model predicted progression to ophthalmopathy a median of about 6.3 months ahead of onset, with 60% to 71% sensitivity and less than 85% specificity.

The origin of this receptor is a man over 45 with Graves' hyperthyroidism. What was sequenced was blood.

At the DNA level, the sequence is TGTGCCAGCAGCCCCGCTTGGGGAAGGGAAAAACTGTTTTTT. It encodes CASSPAWGREKLFF. This chain is built from TRBV7-2 and TRBJ1-4; confidence is insufficient to name the D gene. Trimming removed 5 bases from V and 8 bases from J, leaving 15 bases between the germline ends. The CDR3 has 14 amino acids, counting the end cysteine and phenylalanine. Left in the record is the CDR3 DNA by itself, 42 bases read in frame from the first base. Based on the germline V gene, the CDR1 and CDR2 sequences are SGHTA and FQGNSA.